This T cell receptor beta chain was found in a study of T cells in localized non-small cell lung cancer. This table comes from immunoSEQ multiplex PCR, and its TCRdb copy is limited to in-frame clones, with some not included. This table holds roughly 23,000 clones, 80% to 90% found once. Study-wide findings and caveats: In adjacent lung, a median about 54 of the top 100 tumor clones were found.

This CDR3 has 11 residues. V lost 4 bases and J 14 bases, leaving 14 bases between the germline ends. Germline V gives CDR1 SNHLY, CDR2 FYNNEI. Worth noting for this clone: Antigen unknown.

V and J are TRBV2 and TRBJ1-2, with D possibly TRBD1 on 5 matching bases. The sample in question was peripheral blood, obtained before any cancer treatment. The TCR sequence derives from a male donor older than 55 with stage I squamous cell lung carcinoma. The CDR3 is CASSVGTLGTF. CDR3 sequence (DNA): TGTGCCAGCAGTGTTGGGACCCTGGGTACCTTC.